The 31 T cell receptor beta chains in this list originate from one sample, sequenced in a study of circulating CD8 cells and anti-PD-1 response in melanoma. TCR libraries were prepared from about 15 ng of total RNA with the QIAseq Immune Repertoire TCR panel. TCRdb reprocessed the reads via MiXCR and lists one record per CDR3 protein. Found here are 1,500 to 2,500 distinct CDR3 sequences, 7.2% of them singletons; the top ten hold less than 10%. Sorting of live CD3+CD8+TCRalphabeta+ cells by PD-1 and/or TIGIT gave four subsets. The source was CD8+ T cells from PBMCs, collected at baseline or after one month of anti-PD-1 therapy (not recorded which). These TCRs come from a human donor with melanoma.

This clonotype is medium-sized in the sample. This chain links TRBV12-3 or TRBV12-4 with TRBJ2-1; 13 bases agree with TRBD2. The CDR3 has 17 residues. V lost 9 bases, J lost 8 bases, and 16 bases stayed unmatched. CDR3 in amino acids: CASRGLAGPPFGDEQFF. In DNA form, the CDR3 reads TGTGCCAGTAGGGGACTAGCGGGACCCCCCTTCGGGGATGAGCAGTTCTTC.

In this sample, this clonotype is medium-sized. The chain recombines TRBV27 with TRBJ2-7, with a tentative D call TRBD1 (5 bases). The CDR3 loop spans 12 amino acids. Trimming shortened V by 6 bases and J by 5 bases, and 11 bases separated the two germline ends. Germline CDR1 and CDR2: MNHEY and SMNVEV (reference sequence). The CDR3 bases are TGTGCCAGCAGCCTAACAGGAAACGAGCAGTACTTC. Translation gives CASSLTGNEQYF.

This clonotype qualifies as medium-sized. The chain joins TRBV9 to TRBJ2-2; TRBD2 is a possible D gene (5 bases). CDR3 size: 13 residues. The V end was cut by 3 bases, the J end by 6 bases, with 9 bases between. Germline values: CDR1 SGDLS, CDR2 YYNGEE. The DNA for the CDR3 is TGTGCCAGCAGCGGTAGCGACCCCGGGGAGCTGTTTTTT. Its translation is CASSGSDPGELFF. The entire variable domain, with the rest obtained from reference TRBV9 and TRBJ2-2, is as follows: DSGVTQTPKHLITATGQRVTLRCSPRSGDLSVYWYQQSLDQGLQFLIQYYNGEERAKGNILERFSAQQFPDLHSELNLSSLELGDSALYFCASSGSDPGELFFGEGSRLTVL.

The rearrangement joins TRBV7-3 to TRBJ2-1; perhaps TRBD2 as D (6 bases). The germline V gene encodes CDR1 SGHTA and CDR2 FQGTGA. The CDR3 covers 11 residues. V was pared by 3 bases and J by 10 bases, with 7 bases between. CDR3 in DNA: TGTGCCAGCAGCTTTGGAGGGGAGCAGTTCTTC. Protein product: CASSFGGEQFF. The full variable domain, rest sourced from reference TRBV7-3 and TRBJ2-1, is GAGVSQTPSNKVTEKGKYVELRCDPISGHTALYWYRQSLGQGPEFLIYFQGTGAADDSGLPNDRFFAVRPEGSVSTLKIQRTERGDSAVYLCASSFGGEQFFGPGTRLTVL.

This clonotype is medium-sized within its sample. The rearrangement joins TRBV19 to TRBJ1-5; no firm D call. CDR3 length equals 14 residues. The germline CDR1 and CDR2 sequences are LNHDA and SQIVND (reference sequence). Trimming cost V 7 bases and J 2 bases, with 12 bases left between them. The CDR3 sequence is CASTPKRGNQPQHF. In DNA form, the CDR3 reads TGTGCCAGTACTCCCAAGCGGGGCAATCAGCCCCAGCATTTT.

This clonotype is classed as medium-sized. This chain uses TRBV29-1 with TRBJ1-2; 8 nucleotides line up with TRBD1. CDR1 and CDR2 (germline): SQVTM, ANQGSEA. This CDR3 has 15 amino acids. V gave up 3 bases and J gave up 3 bases; unmatched junction bases: 9. In DNA form, the CDR3 reads TGCAGCGTTGATCGTTCAGGGGGCGCTCACTATGGCTACACCTTC. It is translated as CSVDRSGGAHYGYTF. The whole variable domain, remainder taken from reference TRBV29-1 and TRBJ1-2, is SAVISQKPSRDICQRGTSLTIQCQVDSQVTMMFWYRQQPGQSLTLIATANQGSEATYESGFVIDKFPISRPNLTFSTLTVSNMSPEDSSIYLCSVDRSGGAHYGYTFGSGTRLTVV.

Sample share makes this clonotype medium-sized. The V call is TRBV23-1, the J call TRBJ2-2, with D perhaps assigned TRBD1 or TRBD2 (6 bases each). TRBV23-1 is identified as an open reading frame with a role that is uncertain. The CDR3 length is 14 residues. The V and J ends lost 2 bases and 10 bases respectively, with 14 bases between them. The CDR3 loop is CASSQLSGAVELFF. CDR3 in DNA: TGCGCCAGCAGTCAACTGTCGGGGGCGGTGGAGCTGTTTTTT.

This clonotype is judged large. The CDR3 bases are TGTGCCAGCAGGCCCCCGGGCCCTGAAGCTTTCTTT. Translated: CASRPPGPEAFF. The V gene is TRBV6-6, the J gene TRBJ1-1, with no clear D. Germline CDR1 and CDR2: MNHNY and SVGAGI (reference sequence). V lost 6 bases and J 6 bases, leaving 11 bases between the germline ends. CDR3 length: 12 amino acids.

Judged by abundance, this clonotype is medium-sized. The chain has TRBV14 and TRBJ2-1; possibly TRBD1 for D (6 bases). Trimming shortened V by 2 bases and J by 6 bases, and 8 bases separated the two germline ends. CDR1 SGHDN and CDR2 FVKESK come from the germline V gene. The CDR3 covers 13 residues. The CDR3 spells CASSQTGFNEQFF. CDR3 bases: TGTGCCAGCAGCCAAACAGGGTTCAATGAGCAGTTCTTC.

Relative to its sample, this clonotype is medium-sized. Here the CDR3 reads CASGDTGGQETQYF. The CDR3 nucleotides read TGTGCCAGCGGTGATACAGGGGGTCAAGAGACCCAGTACTTC. The V gene is TRBV28, the J gene TRBJ2-5; 8 bases fit TRBD1. CDR1 MDHEN and CDR2 SYDVKM come from the germline V gene. The trim removed 8 bases at V and 2 bases at J, leaving 7 bases unmatched. The CDR3 is 14 amino acids. Using reference TRBV28 and TRBJ2-5 for the parts outside the CDR3, the full variable domain is DVKVTQSSRYLVKRTGEKVFLECVQDMDHENMFWYRQDPGLGLRLIYFSYDVKMKEKGDIPEGYSVSREKKERFSLILESASTNQTSMYLCASGDTGGQETQYFGPGTRLLVL.

By share of the sample, this clonotype is medium-sized (0.01 to 0.1%). J is TRBJ2-7 and V is TRBV28, with TRBD1 matching 9 bases. CDR1 is MDHEN and CDR2 is SYDVKM in the germline V gene. V trimming: 8 bases; J trimming: 4 bases; junction bases outside the gene matches: 9. The CDR3 is made up of 14 amino acids. CDR3 loop: CASRVGQGLYEQYF. The DNA for the CDR3 is TGTGCCAGCCGAGTGGGACAGGGCTTATACGAGCAGTACTTC.

This clonotype qualifies as medium-sized (0.01 to 0.1%). The chain is built from TRBV7-3 and TRBJ2-3, with D possibly matching TRBD2 (5 bases). The ends were cut back, 0 bases at V and 0 bases at J, with 13 bases in the middle. This CDR3 spans 17 amino acids. Germline loops: CDR1 SGHTA, CDR2 FQGTGA. This CDR3 reads CASSLTFEGSSTDTQYF. The CDR3 DNA reads as TGTGCCAGCAGCTTAACGTTTGAGGGATCTAGCACAGATACGCAGTATTTT.

This clonotype is judged medium-sized (0.01 to 0.1%). The J gene is TRBJ1-1, the V gene TRBV28, with 7 nucleotides matching TRBD1. V lost 6 bases and J lost 4; bases outside the gene matches: 5. This CDR3 spans 13 amino acids. CDR1 and CDR2 (germline): MDHEN, SYDVKM. CDR3 loop: CASSSQGFTEAFF. DNA for the CDR3: TGTGCCAGCAGCTCACAGGGGTTCACTGAAGCTTTCTTT.

By share, this clonotype ranks as large. The gene calls are TRBV29-1 and TRBJ2-1; no reliable D call. This CDR3 comprises 15 residues. CDR1 is SQVTM, CDR2 ANQGSEA, per germline. Trimming pared 3 bases from V and 0 bases from J, leaving 12 bases between. The DNA for the CDR3 is TGCAGCGTTGAGGGTATCCCGAGCTCCTACAATGAGCAGTTCTTC. Protein: CSVEGIPSSYNEQFF.

By its share, this clonotype is medium-sized. V usage is TRBV27 and J usage is TRBJ2-7; no firm D call. The CDR3 extends over 11 amino acids. V gave up 4 bases and J gave up 5 bases, with 6 bases separating them. Germline V gives CDR1 MNHEY, CDR2 SMNVEV (reference sequence). The CDR3 bases are TGTGCCAGCAGTTCCGGGCACGAGCAGTACTTC. Its protein product is CASSSGHEQYF.

The chain joins TRBV20-1 to TRBJ2-3, with a weak D call TRBD2 (7 bases). The CDR3 is made up of 15 amino acids. Looked up from germline, CDR1 is DFQATT and CDR2 is SNEGSKA (reference sequence). With 6 bases removed from V and 5 bases from J, the gap between germline ends came to 21 bases. The CDR3 here is CSANKDSGVEDTQYF. CDR3 DNA: TGCAGTGCCAATAAGGACAGCGGGGTAGAAGATACGCAGTATTTT.

In this sample, this clonotype is medium-sized. This chain links TRBV21-1 with TRBJ2-2; the table's D call, TRBD2, has no DNA check behind it. TRBV21-1 is tagged as a pseudogene. The CDR3 totals 16 residues. The DNA for the CDR3 is TGTGCCAGCACCCAGACCGGAGGGAGATACACCGGGGAGCTGTTTTTT. This gives the protein CASTQTGGRYTGELFF.

This clonotype is judged medium-sized. This chain joins TRBV19 and TRBJ2-1; 7 nucleotides match TRBD2. Germline values: CDR1 LNHDA, CDR2 SQIVND (reference sequence). Germline trimming cut 7 bases from V and 3 bases from J; bases unmatched to any gene: 9. The CDR3 contains 15 residues. CDR3 nucleotide sequence: TGTGCCAGTACCCCCGGGGCTAGCGGCTACAATGAGCAGTTCTTC. Residues: CASTPGASGYNEQFF.

Sample share makes this clonotype medium-sized. This sequence joins TRBV27 and TRBJ2-2; TRBD1 or TRBD2 may be the D gene (5 bases each). V shed 2 bases and J shed 4 bases, with 8 bases lying between them. The length of the CDR3 is 14 residues. Germline assignment: CDR1 MNHEY and CDR2 SMNVEV (reference sequence). Written as DNA, the CDR3 is TGTGCCAGCAGTTTAATTGGGGGCACCGGGGAGCTGTTTTTT. It encodes CASSLIGGTGELFF.

This clonotype is medium-sized by share. At one of its ends the junction is not consistent with the germline gene, which may arise from a read error. CDR3 sequence: CASSVDVEYGYTF. CDR3 nucleotide sequence: TGTGCCAGTAGTGTAGACGTGGAATATGGCTACACCTTC. This sequence joins TRBV19 and TRBJ1-2; D not resolved. This CDR3 spans 13 amino acids. Germline V CDR1 and CDR2: LNHDA, SQIVND (reference sequence).

In this sample, this clonotype is medium-sized. The chain carries TRBV4-1 and TRBJ2-3, with 9 bases that match TRBD2. This CDR3 spans 17 amino acids. The germline gives CDR1 MGHRA, CDR2 YSYEKL. Trimming cost V 1 base and J 0 bases; bases outside gene matches: 5. CDR3 loop: CASSQAGSGGSTDTQYF. The DNA of the CDR3 is TGCGCCAGCAGCCAAGCCGGTAGCGGGGGCAGCACAGATACGCAGTATTTT.

By share of the sample, this clonotype is large. This chain connects TRBV2 to TRBJ2-2; D perhaps matches TRBD1 (5 bases). Trimming left V 6 bases short and J 5 bases short, with 7 bases between. Germline CDR1 reads SNHLY; CDR2 reads FYNNEI. The CDR3 length is 12 residues. The CDR3 region is CASSDSTGELFF. CDR3 sequence (DNA): TGTGCCAGCAGCGACAGTACCGGGGAGCTGTTTTTT.

This clonotype is medium-sized. DNA for the CDR3: TGTGCCAGCAGTTTCATTAGCGGGAGGGATAACGAGCAGTACTTC. Its protein is CASSFISGRDNEQYF. This sequence joins TRBV27 and TRBJ2-7; 11 bases are shared with TRBD2. CDR3 size: 15 residues. The V segment lost 3 bases and the J segment 5 bases; nucleotides outside the gene matches: 6. Germline loops: CDR1 MNHEY, CDR2 SMNVEV (reference sequence).

Relative to its sample, this clonotype is medium-sized (0.01 to 0.1%). In nucleotides, the CDR3 is TGTGCCAGCAGCACCTCCGGGACGCTAAACACAGATACGCAGTATTTT. This translates into CASSTSGTLNTDTQYF. The chain is built from TRBV5-4 and TRBJ2-3, with D perhaps given as TRBD1 or TRBD2 (5 bases each). CDR1 is SGHNT, CDR2 YYREEE, per germline (reference sequence). Trimming pared 4 bases from V and 2 bases from J, leaving 17 bases between. This CDR3 contains 16 residues.

This clonotype ranks as medium-sized. The genes are TRBV19 and TRBJ2-7; tentatively, D is TRBD1 or TRBD2 (5 bases each). The germline gives CDR1 LNHDA, CDR2 SQIVND (reference sequence). V was shortened by 5 bases and J by 3 bases, with 14 bases between the two germline ends. There are 14 residues in the CDR3. In DNA form, the CDR3 reads TGTGCCAGTAGTCCCTCATGGGGGTACTACGAGCAGTACTTC. Its protein is CASSPSWGYYEQYF.

This clonotype is categorized as medium-sized. The V call is TRBV28, the J call TRBJ2-2, with D hard to call. Trimming left V 3 bases short and J 2 bases short, with 13 bases between. Germline assignment: CDR1 MDHEN and CDR2 SYDVKM. CDR3 length: 16 residues. CDR3 in DNA: TGTGCCAGCAGTTTTCCCCTGGCGGTTAACACCGGGGAGCTGTTTTTT. This encodes CASSFPLAVNTGELFF. The whole variable domain, remainder taken from reference TRBV28 and TRBJ2-2, is DVKVTQSSRYLVKRTGEKVFLECVQDMDHENMFWYRQDPGLGLRLIYFSYDVKMKEKGDIPEGYSVSREKKERFSLILESASTNQTSMYLCASSFPLAVNTGELFFGEGSRLTVL.

Within the sample, this clonotype is medium-sized. This chain joins TRBV25-1 and TRBJ1-2, with unresolved D. The length of the CDR3 is 13 residues. Germline V lookup: CDR1 MGHDK, CDR2 SYGVNS. Trimming removed 0 bases from V and 6 bases from J, with 8 bases in between. This CDR3 is CASSEYRRDGYTF. CDR3 in DNA: TGTGCCAGCAGTGAATATAGACGTGATGGCTACACCTTC.

This clonotype was detected only once. Lacking the conserved final phenylalanine or tryptophan, this CDR3 likely reflects a read error. The chain carries TRBV2 and TRBJ1-1, with 12 bases lining up with TRBD1. CDR1 and CDR2 (germline): SNHLY, FYNNEI. V lost 6 bases to trimming and J lost 1 base; unmatched junction nucleotides: 9. The CDR3 runs 17 residues. CDR3 residues: CASSFGTGGRTNTEAFL. The CDR3 nucleotides read TGTGCCAGCAGCTTCGGGACAGGGGGCCGCACGAACACTGAAGCTTTCTTG.

This clonotype is classed as medium-sized (0.01 to 0.1%). This chain uses TRBV28 with TRBJ2-3; the match to TRBD2 covers 8 bases. The V segment lost 6 bases and the J segment 5 bases; nucleotides outside the gene matches: 7. The CDR3 consists of 14 residues. Germline assignment: CDR1 MDHEN and CDR2 SYDVKM. CDR3 DNA sequence: TGTGCCAGCAGGACGAGCGGGAGAATAGATACGCAGTATTTT. Its protein is CASRTSGRIDTQYF.

This clonotype is classed as medium-sized. The chain employs TRBV14 and TRBJ2-1, with 7 bases that match TRBD2. This CDR3 region has 14 residues. V shed 1 base, J shed 4 bases, and the junction held 1 base outside the gene matches. From germline, CDR1 is SGHDN and CDR2 FVKESK. The CDR3 loop reads CASSQGGSYNEQFF. The CDR3 region has the DNA TGTGCCAGCAGCCAAGGCGGGAGTTACAATGAGCAGTTCTTC.

This clonotype was seen only a few times. A junction boundary mismatches the germline segment, possibly from a read error. The chain has TRBV9 and TRBJ2-7; 8 bases map to TRBD2. Per germline, CDR1 SGDLS and CDR2 YYNGEE. The CDR3 spans 15 residues. The CDR3 reads CAGSVDASGSYEQYF. The CDR3 region has the DNA TGTGCCGGCAGCGTAGACGCTAGCGGGTCCTACGAGCAGTACTTC.